This T cell receptor beta chain is from a study of blood T cell repertoires in COVID-19. Study-level information: Samples representing acute and convalescent COVID-19 were sourced from the United States, Italy and Spain.

Assay used: immunoSEQ multiplex PCR; TCRdb lists only in-frame clones, some missing. Of tens of thousands of clones listed, almost 85% are singletons. The CDR3 totals 14 residues. The V gene end was trimmed by 3 bases and the J gene end by 2 bases; junction bases not matched to a gene: 3. Germline CDR1 and CDR2: SNHLY and FYNNEI. The sequencing sample was made of peripheral blood. The chain couples TRBV2 to TRBJ2-5; 7 bases are shared with TRBD2. This sequence originates from a man aged 70 or older with acute or convalescent COVID-19. CDR3 bases: TGTGCCAGCAGTGAGACTAGCTGGCAAGAGACCCAGTACTTC. It translates to CASSETSWQETQYF. Full variable domain (rest looked up from reference TRBV2 and TRBJ2-5): EPEVTQTPSHQVTQMGQEVILRCVPISNHLYFYWYRQILGQKVEFLVSFYNNEISEKSEIFDDQFSVERPDGSNFTLKIRSTKLEDSAMYFCASSETSWQETQYFGPGTRLLVL.